This T cell receptor beta chain was recorded in a study of cytomegalovirus exposure and HLA in healthy donors. J gave up 6 bases and V 4 bases, and 3 bases lay outside the gene matches. The germline gives CDR1 SGHVS, CDR2 FQNEAQ. The CDR3 runs to 14 residues. Healthy people donating bone marrow made up the donors. The PCR was carried out with 60 Vbeta primers and 13 Jbeta primers. In the source study's methods: A follow-up analysis tallied tens of millions of unique TCR beta chains, roughly 10 million shared. TCRdb's copy holds only in-frame clones and misses some; the assay was immunoSEQ multiplex PCR. V, J and clone size are those of that table, while D and trimming were read from the DNA. This sample has 110,000 to 150,000 clones, with roughly 80% found just once.

Input material: PBMCs. The chain links TRBV7-8 to TRBJ2-3; TRBD1 aligns across 11 bases. This sequence originates from a male donor in good health and CMV-seronegative. The CDR3 region has the DNA TGTGCCAGCAGCTGGGACAGGGGGACTGATACGCAGTATTTT. Amino acid sequence: CASSWDRGTDTQYF.